One T cell receptor (beta chain) is described in this entry. The antigen remains unidentified. Germline CDR1 is SEHNR and CDR2 is FQNEAQ (reference sequence). Between the trimmed V and J ends, which lost 6 bases and 4 bases, there was a span of 16 bases. The CDR3 covers 15 residues. Produced via immunoSEQ multiplex PCR; TCRdb's table is partial and in-frame only. This sample has over 2 million clones, with about 94% found just once. The naive CD8 population came from CD45RO-negative cells selected for CCR7, without terminally differentiated effector memory CD45RA+ cells. The data were taken from a study of shared clonotypes between healthy human individuals. Study findings and constraints: Even with large depth, rarefaction showed that sorted-subset sequencing was incomplete.

The source is a man younger than 30 in good health. The chain joins TRBV7-9 to TRBJ1-5; TRBD1 might be the D (5 bases). The source material was naive CD8+ T cells sorted from blood. CDR3 region: CASSQGEVGNQPQHF. The CDR3 bases are TGTGCCAGCAGTCAAGGGGAGGTTGGAAATCAGCCCCAGCATTTT.